This TCR beta chain was sequenced for a study of control samples from healthy donors and cancer patients. Notes on this clone: This CDR3 is also generated by other DNA sequences in the sample.

Measured with immunoSEQ multiplex PCR; TCRdb has only the in-frame clones, and not every one. Of roughly 160,000 clones listed, roughly 88% are singletons. CDR3 size: 15 residues. After removal of 2 bases from V and 7 bases from J, the junction contained 3 bases not matched to a gene. CDR1 and CDR2 (germline): MDHEN, SYDVKM. The source material was blood. This receptor was obtained from a woman in her 30s in good health. The J gene is TRBJ2-1, the V gene TRBV28; 12 positions agree with TRBD2. The CDR3 spells CASSLLAGGLNEQFF. CDR3 sequence (DNA): TGTGCCAGCAGTTTACTAGCGGGAGGGCTAAATGAGCAGTTCTTC.